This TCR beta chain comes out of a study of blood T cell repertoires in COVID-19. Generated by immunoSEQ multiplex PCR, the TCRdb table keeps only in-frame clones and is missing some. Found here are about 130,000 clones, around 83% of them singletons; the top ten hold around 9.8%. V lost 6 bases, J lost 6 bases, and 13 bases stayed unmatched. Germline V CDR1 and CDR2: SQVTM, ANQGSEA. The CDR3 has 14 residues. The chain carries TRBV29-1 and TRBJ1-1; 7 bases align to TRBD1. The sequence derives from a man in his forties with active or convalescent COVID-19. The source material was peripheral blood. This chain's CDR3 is CSVDVQGLRPEAFF. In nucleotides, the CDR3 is TGCAGCGTCGATGTACAGGGGCTCCGACCTGAAGCTTTCTTT.